The rows below give T cell receptor beta chains drawn from one sample of a study of blood T cell repertoires in COVID-19. Using immunoSEQ multiplex PCR, the repertoire was profiled, and TCRdb retains in-frame clones only, with some absent. The sample holds 200,000 to 250,000 clones; about 88% are singletons and the top ten take approximately 10%. Sequencing input: peripheral blood. The receptors come from a woman aged 45 to 65 with COVID-19, enrolled during active disease. Each CDR3 is given with its conserved first and last residue. D genes are given only for firm matches. Some rows have no size entry. The others give once, few or many, or a class for an expanded clone.

V gene	D gene	clone size	J gene	CDR3 protein	CDR3 DNA
TRBV13	-	-	TRBJ2-5	CASSTRQVQETQYF	TGTGCCAGCAGCACCCGACAGGTTCAAGAGACCCAGTACTTC
TRBV30	TRBD1	once	TRBJ1-1	CAWSVQGPWGVHTEAFF	TGTGCCTGGAGTGTACAGGGGCCTTGGGGGGTTCACACTGAAGCTTTCTTT
TRBV28	-	-	TRBJ1-1	CASSLHTWGAEAFF	TGTGCCAGCAGCCTCCACACCTGGGGCGCTGAAGCTTTCTTT
TRBV10-3	TRBD1	-	TRBJ2-2	CAISANRDRGANTGELFF	TGTGCCATCAGTGCCAACCGGGACAGGGGTGCCAACACCGGGGAGCTGTTTTTT
TRBV11-3	TRBD2	-	TRBJ2-3	CASSFALAGAGTDTQYF	TGTGCCAGCAGCTTTGCTCTAGCGGGGGCTGGCACAGATACGCAGTATTTT
TRBV7-2	TRBD1	-	TRBJ1-2	CASSSGQGAGMGYTF	TGTGCCAGCAGCTCTGGACAGGGGGCAGGAATGGGCTACACCTTC
TRBV6-2/TRBV6-3	-	-	TRBJ1-1	CASSYYFRIITEIPNTEAFF	TGTGCCAGCAGTTACTATTTCAGGATCATCACAGAAATCCCGAACACTGAAGCTTTCTTT
TRBV7-2	TRBD2	-	TRBJ2-3	CASSSDPRLARKDTQYF	TGTGCCAGCAGCTCCGACCCAAGACTAGCGCGTAAGGATACGCAGTATTTT
TRBV19	TRBD1	-	TRBJ1-5	CASQIDRDFRQPQHF	TGTGCCAGCCAGATTGACAGGGACTTTCGTCAGCCCCAGCATTTT
TRBV11-3	-	-	TRBJ2-7	CASSQGPGSSYEQYF	TGTGCCAGCAGCCAAGGCCCGGGGAGCTCCTACGAGCAGTACTTC
TRBV24-1	TRBD2	-	TRBJ2-5	CATSDPLAGSQETQYF	TGTGCCACCAGTGATCCCCTAGCGGGGAGCCAAGAGACCCAGTACTTC
TRBV4-3	TRBD1	-	TRBJ1-1	CASSQMLTGGYEAFF	TGCGCCAGCAGCCAAATGTTAACAGGGGGCTATGAAGCTTTCTTT
TRBV24-1	-	-	TRBJ1-5	CATSDPGTSNQPQHF	TGTGCCACCAGTGACCCGGGAACGAGCAATCAGCCCCAGCATTTT
TRBV18	-	few	TRBJ1-4	CASSRSLGANEKLFF	TGTGCCAGCTCAAGGAGTTTAGGTGCTAATGAAAAACTGTTTTTT
TRBV7-9	-	-	TRBJ1-5	CASSPAGGNQPQHF	TGTGCCAGCAGTCCCGCGGGGGGAAATCAGCCCCAGCATTTT
TRBV27	TRBD1	-	TRBJ1-1	CASRYQGGNTEAFF	TGTGCCAGCAGGTACCAGGGGGGGAACACTGAAGCTTTCTTT
TRBV25-1	TRBD1	-	TRBJ1-2	CASSEQKLDRTYGYTF	TGTGCCAGCAGTGAACAGAAGTTGGACAGGACATATGGCTACACCTTC
TRBV4-2	TRBD2	-	TRBJ2-1	CASSQVGGSSYNEQFF	TGTGCCAGCAGCCAAGTGGGCGGGAGCTCCTACAATGAGCAGTTCTTC
TRBV9	-	-	TRBJ1-1	CASSVDPTSGVNTEAFF	TGTGCCAGCAGCGTAGATCCTACCTCAGGGGTGAACACTGAAGCTTTCTTT
TRBV5-1	-	-	TRBJ1-5	CASSPEGPSGQPQHF	TGCGCCAGCAGCCCGGAGGGACCCTCGGGTCAGCCCCAGCATTTT